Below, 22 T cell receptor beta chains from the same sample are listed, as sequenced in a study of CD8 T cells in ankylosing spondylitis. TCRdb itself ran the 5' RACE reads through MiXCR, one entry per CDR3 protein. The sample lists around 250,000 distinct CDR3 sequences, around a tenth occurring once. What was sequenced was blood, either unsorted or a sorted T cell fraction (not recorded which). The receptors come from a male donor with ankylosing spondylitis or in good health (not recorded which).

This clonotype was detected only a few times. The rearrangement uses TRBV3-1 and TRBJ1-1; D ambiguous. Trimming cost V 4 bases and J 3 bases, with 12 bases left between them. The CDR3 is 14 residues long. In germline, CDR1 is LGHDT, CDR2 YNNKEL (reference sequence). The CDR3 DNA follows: TGTGCCAGCAGCCCCCTAACAGCGCACACTGAAGCTTTCTTT. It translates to CASSPLTAHTEAFF.

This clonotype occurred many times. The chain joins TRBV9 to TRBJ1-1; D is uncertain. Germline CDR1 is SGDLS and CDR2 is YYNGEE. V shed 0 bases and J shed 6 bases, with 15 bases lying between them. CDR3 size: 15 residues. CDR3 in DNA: TGTGCCAGCAGCGTAGATCCGTTGCCATCCTCTGAAGCTTTCTTT. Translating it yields CASSVDPLPSSEAFF.

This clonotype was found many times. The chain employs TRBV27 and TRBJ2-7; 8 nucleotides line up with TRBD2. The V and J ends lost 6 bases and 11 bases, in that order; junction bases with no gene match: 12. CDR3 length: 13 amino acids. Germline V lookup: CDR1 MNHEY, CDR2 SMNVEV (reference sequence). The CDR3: CASRSGGSTTEYF. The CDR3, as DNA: TGTGCCAGCAGAAGCGGGGGCTCAACAACGGAGTACTTC.

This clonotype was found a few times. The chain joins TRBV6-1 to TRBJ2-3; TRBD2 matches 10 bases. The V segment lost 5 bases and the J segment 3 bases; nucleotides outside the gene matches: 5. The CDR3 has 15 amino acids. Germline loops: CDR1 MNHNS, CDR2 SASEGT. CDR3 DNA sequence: TGTGCCAGCAGTCTTGGGACTAGCGAAACAGATACGCAGTATTTT. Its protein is CASSLGTSETDTQYF.

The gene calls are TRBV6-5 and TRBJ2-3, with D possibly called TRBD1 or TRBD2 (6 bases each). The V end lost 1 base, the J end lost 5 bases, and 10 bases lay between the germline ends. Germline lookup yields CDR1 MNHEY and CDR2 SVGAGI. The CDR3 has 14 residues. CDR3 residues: CASSYWRGKDTQYF. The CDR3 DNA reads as TGTGCCAGCAGTTACTGGAGGGGGAAAGATACGCAGTATTTT.

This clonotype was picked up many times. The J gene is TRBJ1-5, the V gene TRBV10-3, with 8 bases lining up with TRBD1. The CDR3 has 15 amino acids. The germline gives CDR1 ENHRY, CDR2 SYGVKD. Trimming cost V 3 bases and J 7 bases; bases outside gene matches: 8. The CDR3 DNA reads TGTGCCATCAGTGAAGGTCCAGGGGGCCACCAGCCCCAGCATTTT. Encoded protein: CAISEGPGGHQPQHF.

The CDR3 reads CASSLTGADTEAFF. The CDR3, as DNA: TGTGCCAGCAGCTTGACAGGGGCGGACACTGAAGCTTTCTTT. The rearrangement links TRBV7-8 to TRBJ1-1; 8 bases are shared with TRBD1. Trimming removed 3 bases from V and 3 bases from J; junction bases left unmatched: 3. The germline CDR1 and CDR2 sequences are SGHVS and FQNEAQ. The CDR3 contains 14 residues.

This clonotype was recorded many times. The CDR3: CASSPDGIGEQYF. For the CDR3, the DNA is TGTGCCAGCAGCCCGGATGGGATCGGCGAGCAGTACTTC. This chain links TRBV7-9 with TRBJ2-7, with D unclear. There are 13 residues in the CDR3. CDR1 is SEHNR, CDR2 FQNEAQ, per germline (reference sequence). Trimming removed 5 bases at V and 6 bases at J, with 14 bases between.

The CDR3: CASSILSTQNFGVAKNIQYF. The CDR3 bases are TGTGCCAGCAGCATTCTCTCTACCCAGAACTTTGGAGTCGCCAAAAACATTCAGTACTTC. The rearrangement joins TRBV7-8 to TRBJ2-4; D not resolved. From germline, CDR1 is SGHVS and CDR2 FQNEAQ. CDR3 size: 20 residues. Trimming stripped 5 bases from V and 1 base from J, with 27 bases between.

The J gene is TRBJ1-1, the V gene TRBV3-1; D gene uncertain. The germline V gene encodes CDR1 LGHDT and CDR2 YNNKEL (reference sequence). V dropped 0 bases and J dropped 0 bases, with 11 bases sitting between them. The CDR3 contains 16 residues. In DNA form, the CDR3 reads TGTGCCAGCAGCCAAGATCGGCTACGCATGAACACTGAAGCTTTCTTT. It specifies CASSQDRLRMNTEAFF.

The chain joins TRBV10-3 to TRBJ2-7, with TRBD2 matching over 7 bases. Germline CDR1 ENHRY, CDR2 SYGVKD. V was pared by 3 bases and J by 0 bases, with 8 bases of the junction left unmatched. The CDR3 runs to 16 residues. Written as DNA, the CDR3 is TGTGCCATCAGTGAAGGAGGGGACTATCTCTCCTACGAGCAGTACTTC. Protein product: CAISEGGDYLSYEQYF.

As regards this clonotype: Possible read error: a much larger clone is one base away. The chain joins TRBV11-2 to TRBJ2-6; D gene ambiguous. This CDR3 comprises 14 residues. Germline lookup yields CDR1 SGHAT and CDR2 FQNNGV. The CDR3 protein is CASRRLSGTNVLTF. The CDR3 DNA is TGTGCCAGCAGGCGCCTCTCTGGGACCAACGTCCTGACTTTC.

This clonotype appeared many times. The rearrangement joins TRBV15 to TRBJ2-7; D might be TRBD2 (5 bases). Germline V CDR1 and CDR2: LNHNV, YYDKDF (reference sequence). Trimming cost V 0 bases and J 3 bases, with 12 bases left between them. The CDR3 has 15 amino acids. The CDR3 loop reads CATSRDDEGIYEQYF. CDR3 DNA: TGTGCCACCAGCAGAGATGATGAGGGCATCTACGAGCAGTACTTC.

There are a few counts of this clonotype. The CDR3 is CASSRITGPREAFF. The CDR3 region has the DNA TGCGCCAGCAGCCGTATTACGGGACCTCGTGAAGCTTTCTTT. V usage is TRBV5-1 and J usage is TRBJ1-1, with a tentative D call TRBD1 (5 bases). Trimming stripped 4 bases from V and 7 bases from J, with 17 bases between. Germline V CDR1 and CDR2: SGHRS, YFSETQ. There are 14 residues in the CDR3.

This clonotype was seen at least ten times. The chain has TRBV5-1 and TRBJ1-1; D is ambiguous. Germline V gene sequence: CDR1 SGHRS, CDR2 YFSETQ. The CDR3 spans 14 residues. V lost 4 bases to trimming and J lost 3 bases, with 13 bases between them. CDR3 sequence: CASSPLGPDTEAFF. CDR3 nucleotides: TGCGCCAGCAGCCCACTGGGCCCGGACACTGAAGCTTTCTTT. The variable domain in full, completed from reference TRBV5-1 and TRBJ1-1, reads KAGVTQTPRYLIKTRGQQVTLSCSPISGHRSVSWYQQTPGQGLQFLFEYFSETQRNKGNFPGRFSGRQFSNSRSEMNVSTLELGDSALYLCASSPLGPDTEAFFGQGTRLTVV.

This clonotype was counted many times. CDR3 DNA sequence: TGTGCCAGCAGTCCGACAGAGAACACTGAAGCTTTCTTT. It yields the protein CASSPTENTEAFF. V gene TRBV12-3 or TRBV12-4 combines with J gene TRBJ1-1; a weak D match, TRBD1 (5 bases). V was pared by 5 bases and J by 1 base, with 8 bases between. The CDR3 has 13 residues.

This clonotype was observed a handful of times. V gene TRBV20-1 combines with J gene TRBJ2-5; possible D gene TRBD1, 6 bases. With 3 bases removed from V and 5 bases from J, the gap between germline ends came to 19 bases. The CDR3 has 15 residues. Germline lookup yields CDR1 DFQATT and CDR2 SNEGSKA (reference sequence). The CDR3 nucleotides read TGCAGTGCTAGTTTTACTCGCCAGGGGTCGGAGACCCAGTACTTC. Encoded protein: CSASFTRQGSETQYF.

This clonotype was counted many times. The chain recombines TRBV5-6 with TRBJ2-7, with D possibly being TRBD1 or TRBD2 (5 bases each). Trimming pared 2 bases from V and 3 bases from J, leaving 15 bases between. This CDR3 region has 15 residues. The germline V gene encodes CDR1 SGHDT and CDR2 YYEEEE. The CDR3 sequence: CASSLDRLKGYEQYF. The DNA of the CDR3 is TGTGCCAGCAGCTTAGACAGACTAAAAGGCTACGAGCAGTACTTC. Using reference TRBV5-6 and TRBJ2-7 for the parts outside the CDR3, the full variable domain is DAGVTQSPTHLIKTRGQQVTLRCSPKSGHDTVSWYQQALGQGPQFIFQYYEEEERQRGNFPDRFSGHQFPNYSSELNVNALLLGDSALYLCASSLDRLKGYEQYFGPGTRLTVT.

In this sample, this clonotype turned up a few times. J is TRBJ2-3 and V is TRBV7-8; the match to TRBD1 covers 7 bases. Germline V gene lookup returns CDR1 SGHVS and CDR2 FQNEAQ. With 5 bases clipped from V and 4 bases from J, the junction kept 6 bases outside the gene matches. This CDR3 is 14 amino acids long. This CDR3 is CASSRGQDSDTQYF. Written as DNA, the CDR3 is TGTGCCAGCAGCCGCGGACAGGACTCAGATACGCAGTATTTT.

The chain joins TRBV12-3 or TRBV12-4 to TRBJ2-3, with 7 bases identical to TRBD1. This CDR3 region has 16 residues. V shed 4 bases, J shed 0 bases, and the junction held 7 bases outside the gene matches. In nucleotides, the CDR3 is TGTGCCAGCAGTTCATACAGGGGAAGGAGCACAGATACGCAGTATTTT. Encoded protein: CASSSYRGRSTDTQYF.

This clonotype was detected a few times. The chain's CDR3 is CASSQRVAGPYEQYF. The DNA for the CDR3 is TGTGCCAGCAGTCAACGGGTCGCGGGGCCCTACGAGCAGTACTTC. The chain carries TRBV6-1 and TRBJ2-7, with D perhaps TRBD2 (6 bases). Germline CDR1 and CDR2: MNHNS and SASEGT. The CDR3 consists of 15 residues. Deletions cut 5 bases from V and 2 bases from J, with 16 bases between.

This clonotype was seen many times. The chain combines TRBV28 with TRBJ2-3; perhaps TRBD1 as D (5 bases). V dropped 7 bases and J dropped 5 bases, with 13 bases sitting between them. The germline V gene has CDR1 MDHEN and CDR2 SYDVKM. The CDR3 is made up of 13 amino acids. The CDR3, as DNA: TGTGCCAGCACCTTAGGGGTGGGAGATACGCAGTATTTT. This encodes CASTLGVGDTQYF.